The clone carrying this T cell receptor beta chain was observed a handful of times. What it recognizes is unknown. The source of the sample is a study of cytomegalovirus exposure and HLA in healthy donors. Some clones are missing from TCRdb's copy, which holds only in-frame ones; the method was immunoSEQ multiplex PCR. Here the sample spans 150,000 to 250,000 clones, roughly 81% being singletons. Study-level findings and limits: The study flagged 150 to 200 TCR beta chains as cytomegalovirus-associated. Most observed TCR sequences were rare, whereas some public TCRs were detected in many donors.

This TCR came from a woman aged 25 to 39 in good health and CMV-seronegative. The material sequenced was PBMCs.

The CDR3 is CASASGGVQPQHF. DNA for the CDR3: TGTGCCAGCGCCTCAGGGGGAGTTCAGCCCCAGCATTTT. This chain connects TRBV27 to TRBJ1-5, with TRBD1 identical over 7 bases. Germline V lookup: CDR1 MNHEY, CDR2 SMNVEV (reference sequence). This CDR3 region has 13 residues. The V segment lost 8 bases and the J segment 6 bases; nucleotides outside the gene matches: 7.